Following are 3 T cell receptor beta chains from one sample sequenced in a study of blood T cells in healthy people across ages. Primers used in a second PCR of roughly 6 to 11 cycles were a sample-barcoded 5' primer and a J-beta primer mix. TCRdb called the 5' RACE reads again in MiXCR, with one record for every CDR3 protein. The sample holds approximately 960,000 distinct CDR3 sequences, approximately 32% seen once. This same sample was also taken into another study, of T cells of mothers and their children.

Material for sequencing was blood. All receptors derive from a woman aged 40 to 49 in good health.

As for this clonotype: A read error may account for a junction end that differs from germline. This rearrangement joins TRBV27 to TRBJ2-7; no clear D. The CDR3 sequence is 13 residues long. Germline assignment: CDR1 MNHEY and CDR2 SMNVEV (reference sequence). The CDR3 loop is CASSIGRGYGQYF. CDR3 nucleotides: TGTGCCAGCAGTATAGGACGAGGCTACGGGCAGTACTTC.

The chain uses TRBV4-3 and TRBJ2-3, with D perhaps TRBD2 (7 bases). Germline V CDR1 and CDR2: LGHNA, YSLEER. Trimming left V 7 bases short and J 2 bases short, with 16 bases between. The CDR3 runs to 15 residues. The CDR3 region has the DNA TGCGCCAGCACCCTTGCGGGGGCCCCCACAGATACGCAGTATTTT. It encodes CASTLAGAPTDTQYF.

The gene calls are TRBV6-5 and TRBJ1-3; TRBD1 agrees at 11 bases. Germline values: CDR1 MNHEY, CDR2 SVGAGI. This CDR3 is 16 amino acids long. V was clipped by 7 bases and J by 4 bases; unmatched bases: 9. The CDR3 nucleotides are TGTGCCAGCATGCCCGGACAGGGGGCGCGAGGAAACACCATATATTTT. This sequence encodes CASMPGQGARGNTIYF.